This TCR beta chain stems from a study of T cells in tuberculosis. Study-wide background: PBMC were archived before or within 7 days of starting treatment.

Assay used: immunoSEQ multiplex PCR; TCRdb lists only in-frame clones, some missing. The top ten clones hold more than 4% of a sample with some 30,000 clones, about 83% of them seen once. As concerns this clone: What it binds is unknown.

Time point of the sample: new active TB diagnosis, blood taken before or within 7 days of starting treatment. General study points: The TCR-beta difference was not significant; alpha differences partly reflected length.

CDR3 size: 14 residues. The V and J ends lost 6 bases and 5 bases, in that order; junction bases with no gene match: 6. CDR1 and CDR2 (germline): MDHEN, SYDVKM. The source is an adult with tuberculosis. The source was PBMCs, collected at tuberculosis diagnosis. This chain connects TRBV28 to TRBJ1-4, with 7 nucleotides matching TRBD1. CDR3 residues: CASSSGTANEKLFF. In nucleotides, the CDR3 is TGTGCCAGCAGCTCCGGGACAGCAAATGAAAAACTGTTTTTT.